This T cell receptor (beta chain) was identified during a study of T cell repertoires in cytomegalovirus infection. Study in general: HLA-B-restricted CMV epitopes that are well studied, plus recently identified HLA-C-restricted ones, were used by the study. Public TCR beta signatures were indicative of both CMV infection and a matching HLA type. Study conclusions and caveats: Totalled public TCR beta family frequency picked out people who carried CMV plus the relevant HLA. In two of eight donors, the top clonotype was HLA-C-restricted CMV-specific.

Details on this clonotype: Its target is not known.

The length of the CDR3 is 14 residues. Germline values: CDR1 SGDLS, CDR2 YYNGEE. Trimming took off 2 bases at V and 3 bases at J, with 10 bases between the two ends. TCRdb reprocessed the reads via MiXCR and lists one record per CDR3 protein. This sample yields some 920,000 distinct CDR3 sequences, of which 31% are seen a single time; over 12% belongs to the top ten. The sample was cultured CD8+ T cells from PBMCs, taken from culture after CMV antigen stimulation. The clonotype was recovered from a human donor in good health (CMV status not recorded). Some clones in this sample may be carry-over from other donors' samples. The rearrangement joins TRBV9 to TRBJ2-3; TRBD1 might be the D (6 bases). CDR3 sequence (DNA): TGTGCCAGCAGCGTGGGACACGCAACAGATACGCAGTATTTT. Translated: CASSVGHATDTQYF.